The 29 T cell receptor beta chains below come from one sample, sequenced in a study of blood T cell repertoires in COVID-19. Only in-frame clones appear in the TCRdb table, and some are missing; sequencing was by immunoSEQ multiplex PCR. The data show under 60,000 clones, about nine tenths seen once. The sequencing input was peripheral blood. These receptor sequences come from a woman older than 75 with acute or convalescent COVID-19.

The CDR3 region is CASSGGTTNYNEQFF. In DNA form, the CDR3 reads TGCGCCAGCAGCGGCGGGACTACCAACTACAATGAGCAGTTCTTC. V is TRBV5-1 and J is TRBJ2-1; the match to TRBD2 covers 7 bases. V lost 4 bases to trimming and J lost 3 bases; unmatched junction nucleotides: 7. The length of the CDR3 is 15 residues. Germline V CDR1 and CDR2: SGHRS, YFSETQ.

In DNA form, the CDR3 reads TGTGCCAGTAGTATAGATCAACCTCAGGATGCGACCTACAATGAGCAGTTCTTC. This sequence encodes CASSIDQPQDATYNEQFF. This sequence joins TRBV19 and TRBJ2-1; no clear D gene. V gave up 0 bases and J gave up 2 bases, with 17 bases separating them. This CDR3 comprises 18 residues. Germline V lookup: CDR1 LNHDA, CDR2 SQIVND (reference sequence).

The rearrangement joins TRBV2 to TRBJ1-1, with no clear D. The CDR3 runs to 13 residues. Between the trimmed V and J ends, which lost 3 bases and 7 bases, there was a span of 12 bases. Germline V gene data show CDR1 as SNHLY and CDR2 as FYNNEI. CDR3 in DNA: TGTGCCAGCAGTGATGGGCCTACCCATGAAGCTTTCTTT. Its protein is CASSDGPTHEAFF.

The chain is built from TRBV29-1 and TRBJ2-1; 7 positions match TRBD2. The trim removed 8 bases at V and 7 bases at J, leaving 14 bases unmatched. Germline values: CDR1 SQVTM, CDR2 ANQGSEA. CDR3 length: 14 residues. The CDR3 DNA reads TGCAGCATCAAAAGAGGACTAGTGGGGAATGAGCAGTTCTTC. It specifies CSIKRGLVGNEQFF.

The chain recombines TRBV10-3 with TRBJ2-7; 11 nucleotides match TRBD2. Trimming took 6 bases from V and 2 from J; bases not matched to a gene: 15. The CDR3 loop spans 18 amino acids. Germline CDR1 and CDR2: ENHRY and SYGVKD. The CDR3 spells CAISALPSGGRAAYEQYF. As DNA, the CDR3 is TGTGCCATCAGCGCCCTTCCTAGCGGGGGGAGGGCGGCCTACGAGCAGTACTTC.

This chain joins TRBV29-1 and TRBJ2-6; D possibly corresponds to TRBD1 (6 bases). Germline loops: CDR1 SQVTM, CDR2 ANQGSEA. Trimming took 5 bases from V and 4 from J, leaving 9 bases between them. The length of the CDR3 is 13 residues. CDR3 sequence (DNA): TGCAGCGTTTTAGGGACAGGGGCCAACGTCCTGACTTTC. Translating it yields CSVLGTGANVLTF.

This clone showed up just once. The J gene is TRBJ1-5, the V gene TRBV6-5, with D possibly being TRBD1 (5 bases). Germline V CDR1 and CDR2: MNHEY, SVGAGI. V lost 6 bases, J lost 4 bases, and 10 bases lay in between. The CDR3 runs to 13 residues. The CDR3 here is CASSGPGNQPQHF. The CDR3, as DNA: TGTGCCAGCAGCGGGCCAGGGAATCAGCCCCAGCATTTT.

The chain has TRBV21-1 and TRBJ1-2; no check of the table's D call, TRBD1, against the DNA was made. TRBV21-1 is a pseudogene. CDR3 length: 13 amino acids. CDR3 loop: CASSKDRDLGYTF. The DNA of the CDR3 is TGTGCCAGCAGCAAAGACAGGGATCTAGGCTACACCTTC.

As DNA, the CDR3 is TGTGCCTCATCCTCAGGCAGCTCCTATAATTCACCCCTCCACTTT. It yields the protein CASSSGSSYNSPLHF. The genes are TRBV28 and TRBJ1-6; D remains ambiguous. This CDR3 is 15 amino acids long. Trimming pared 11 bases from V and 0 bases from J, leaving 14 bases between. CDR1 MDHEN and CDR2 SYDVKM come from the germline V gene.

The V and J genes are TRBV19 and TRBJ2-5, with 7 bases that match TRBD1. Germline V gives CDR1 LNHDA, CDR2 SQIVND (reference sequence). Trimming removed 5 bases from V and 4 bases from J; junction bases left unmatched: 13. This CDR3 is 16 amino acids long. CDR3 bases: TGTGCCAGTAGTCTCAGACAGGGTGGTGTCGGAGAGACCCAGTACTTC. This sequence encodes CASSLRQGGVGETQYF.

A note on this clone: Distinct nucleotide sequences in the sample also encode this CDR3. This chain joins TRBV5-1 and TRBJ2-1; 7 bases line up with TRBD2. J lost 0 bases, V lost 2 bases, and 8 bases had no gene match. This CDR3 is 17 amino acids long. Germline values: CDR1 SGHRS, CDR2 YFSETQ. DNA of the CDR3: TGCGCCAGCAGCTTAACTAGCGACCCAAGCTCCTACAATGAGCAGTTCTTC. Translating it yields CASSLTSDPSSYNEQFF.

V usage is TRBV7-2 and J usage is TRBJ1-3; D is ambiguous. The germline V gene encodes CDR1 SGHTA and CDR2 FQGNSA. The V gene lost 1 base and the J gene lost 0 bases, with 4 bases spanning the gap. The CDR3 totals 14 residues. Written as DNA, the CDR3 is TGTGCCAGCAGCTTAGTCAACTCTGGAAACACCATATATTTT. It is translated as CASSLVNSGNTIYF.

The gene calls are TRBV19 and TRBJ2-2, with 13 positions matching TRBD2. This CDR3 contains 15 residues. V was pared by 4 bases and J by 8 bases, with 4 bases of the junction left unmatched. CDR1 is LNHDA and CDR2 is SQIVND in the germline V gene (reference sequence). This CDR3 is CASSTLAGGQGELFF. The CDR3 nucleotides read TGTGCCAGTAGTACACTAGCGGGGGGGCAAGGGGAGCTGTTTTTT.

The chain links TRBV6-5 to TRBJ1-5, with TRBD1 as a possible D gene (6 bases). The germline V gene encodes CDR1 MNHEY and CDR2 SVGAGI. Trimming stripped 4 bases from V and 7 bases from J, with 17 bases between. The CDR3 loop spans 15 amino acids. The CDR3 spells CASSFSRVQGQPQHF. The CDR3 region has the DNA TGTGCCAGCAGTTTCTCCAGGGTTCAGGGGCAGCCCCAGCATTTT.

This sequence joins TRBV29-1 and TRBJ2-5; 11 nucleotides line up with TRBD1. Germline CDR1 reads SQVTM; CDR2 reads ANQGSEA. The CDR3 extends over 15 amino acids. Trimming took 7 bases from V and 5 from J; bases not matched to a gene: 12. Here the CDR3 reads CSGDLKDRGLETQYF. In nucleotides, the CDR3 is TGCAGCGGCGACCTTAAGGACAGGGGGCTGGAGACCCAGTACTTC.

The chain has TRBV18 and TRBJ2-7; TRBD2 aligns across 9 bases. CDR3 length: 15 residues. CDR1 KGHSH and CDR2 LQKENI come from the germline V gene. Trimming took 3 bases from V and 5 from J; bases not matched to a gene: 8. CDR3 DNA sequence: TGTGCCAGCTCACCTTCGGGGCTAGCGGGGAACGAGCAGTACGTC. Its translation is CASSPSGLAGNEQYV.

This clone was seen once. J is TRBJ2-1 and V is TRBV4-1, with TRBD2 identical over 9 bases. CDR1 is MGHRA and CDR2 is YSYEKL in the germline V gene. After removal of 1 base from V and 7 bases from J, the junction contained 11 bases not matched to a gene. The CDR3 has 17 residues. CDR3 amino acids: CASSQVRLAGRGNEQFF. Here the CDR3 DNA reads TGCGCCAGCAGCCAAGTTAGGCTAGCGGGAAGGGGAAATGAGCAGTTCTTC.

This chain links TRBV3-1 (or the pseudogene TRBV3-2) with TRBJ2-3; D is ambiguous. CDR3 length: 14 amino acids. The V end was cut by 2 bases, the J end by 7 bases, with 13 bases between. Germline CDR1 reads LGHDT; CDR2 reads YNNKEL (reference sequence). Written as DNA, the CDR3 is TGTGCCAGCAGCCAAATGTTCGAGTCTAATACGCAGTATTTT. This translates into CASSQMFESNTQYF.

V gene TRBV9 combines with J gene TRBJ2-3; no firm D call. From germline, CDR1 is SGDLS and CDR2 YYNGEE. The CDR3 contains 15 residues. The V gene lost 3 bases and the J gene lost 5 bases, with 16 bases spanning the gap. The DNA for the CDR3 is TGTGCCAGCAGCGCCGGCCCTGTCGGCGGAGATACGCAGTATTTT. Protein: CASSAGPVGGDTQYF.

CDR3 region: CASSNWTGWNYGYTF. CDR3 nucleotides: TGTGCCAGCAGCAACTGGACGGGATGGAACTATGGCTACACCTTC. This sequence joins TRBV21-1 and TRBJ1-2. TRBV21-1 is a known pseudogene. The CDR3 has 15 residues.

This clone came up a few times. V and J are TRBV4-1 and TRBJ2-7; D perhaps matches TRBD2 (5 bases). From germline, CDR1 is MGHRA and CDR2 YSYEKL. Between the trimmed V and J ends, which lost 1 base and 0 bases, there was a span of 10 bases. CDR3 length equals 15 residues. CDR3 nucleotides: TGCGCCAGCAGCCAAGTGGACGGGAACTCCTACGAGCAGTACGTC. Protein: CASSQVDGNSYEQYV.

This clone was seen a handful of times. This chain joins TRBV19 and TRBJ2-5, with TRBD1 matching 7 bases. The CDR3 runs 14 residues. Trimming cost V 5 bases and J 5 bases; bases outside gene matches: 8. CDR1 LNHDA and CDR2 SQIVND come from the germline V gene (reference sequence). This CDR3 is CASSLRGIVETQYF. DNA of the CDR3: TGTGCCAGTAGTCTCAGGGGGATCGTTGAGACCCAGTACTTC.

The rearrangement links TRBV28 to TRBJ2-7; TRBD2 is a possible D gene (5 bases). Germline CDR1 is MDHEN and CDR2 is SYDVKM. CDR3 length: 15 amino acids. V was clipped by 6 bases and J by 1 base, with 16 bases between them. DNA for the CDR3: TGTGCCAGCAGCGGTCGGGAACCTAGATCCTACGAGCAGTACGTC. Amino acid sequence: CASSGREPRSYEQYV.

The chain carries TRBV6-4 and TRBJ1-5, with D tentatively TRBD1 (6 bases). Germline CDR1 and CDR2: MRHNA and SNTAGT. The V and J ends lost 2 bases and 1 base respectively, with 6 bases between them. This CDR3 has 14 amino acids. CDR3 residues: CASSDGQSNQPQHF. For the CDR3, the DNA is TGTGCCAGCAGTGACGGACAGAGCAATCAGCCCCAGCATTTT.

V gene TRBV11-2 combines with J gene TRBJ2-1; tentative D call: TRBD2 (6 bases). CDR3 length: 16 amino acids. V was pared by 4 bases and J by 0 bases, with 13 bases between. CDR1 and CDR2 (germline): SGHAT, FQNNGV. In DNA, the CDR3 is TGTGCCAGCAGCTCAAACGGGGGTCCCTCCTACAATGAGCAGTTCTTC. This gives the protein CASSSNGGPSYNEQFF.

This clone has only one observation. The chain links TRBV14 to TRBJ2-1; TRBD2 matches 11 bases. V shed 4 bases and J 7 bases; nucleotides not matched to a gene: 3. The CDR3 has 14 residues. CDR1 SGHDN and CDR2 FVKESK come from the germline V gene. For the CDR3, the DNA is TGTGCCAGCAGCCCTCGACTAGCGGGGAATGAGCAGTTCTTC. This encodes CASSPRLAGNEQFF.

The chain couples TRBV27 to TRBJ2-3; TRBD2 might be the D (6 bases). Trimming took off 5 bases at V and 2 bases at J, with 17 bases between the two ends. Germline V lookup: CDR1 MNHEY, CDR2 SMNVEV (reference sequence). This CDR3 comprises 16 residues. CDR3 coding DNA: TGTGCCAGCAGTGCCTCCTGGGCGGGGAACACAGATACGCAGTATTTT. This gives the protein CASSASWAGNTDTQYF.

V usage is TRBV29-1 and J usage is TRBJ2-5; 7 bases are shared with TRBD2. This CDR3 has 15 amino acids. Germline-derived CDR1 and CDR2 are SQVTM and ANQGSEA. With 2 bases clipped from V and 3 bases from J, the junction kept 9 bases outside the gene matches. Here the CDR3 DNA reads TGCAGCGTTGAACTTATGGGGGAGGGGAAAGAGACCCAGTACTTC. Translation gives CSVELMGEGKETQYF. The full variable domain, in which reference TRBV29-1 and TRBJ2-5 provide the parts outside the CDR3, is SAVISQKPSRDICQRGTSLTIQCQVDSQVTMMFWYRQQPGQSLTLIATANQGSEATYESGFVIDKFPISRPNLTFSTLTVSNMSPEDSSIYLCSVELMGEGKETQYFGPGTRLLVL.

The chain employs TRBV4-1 and TRBJ1-4, with 9 bases aligning to TRBD1. V lost 3 bases, J lost 6 bases, and 11 bases stayed unmatched. Germline assignment: CDR1 MGHRA and CDR2 YSYEKL. The CDR3 totals 17 residues. CDR3 sequence: CASSHFGRGTGHEKLFF. The CDR3 DNA follows: TGCGCCAGCAGCCACTTCGGGAGGGGGACAGGGCATGAAAAACTGTTTTTT.